The 29 T cell receptor delta chains below were found in one sample sequenced in a study of gamma-delta chains in newborns, infants, children. TCRdb processed the reads again with the CATT caller. The sample yields thousands of delta-chain clones, approximately 0.98% seen once. Sample: blood. Receptors originate from a child who was a newborn, infant or young child, either healthy, febrile or measles-vaccinated (not recorded which).

With respect to this clone: The TCRdb protein comes from a much larger clone and disagrees with this DNA's translation at residue 9, likely due to a read error; the protein given here is derived from the DNA. The chain joins TRDV2 to TRDJ2; 9 bases are a match to TRDD3. The CDR3 runs 14 residues. Trimming at V came to 0 bases and at J to 6 bases, leaving 1 base not matched to a gene. Germline V gives CDR1 GEAIGNYY, CDR2 EKD. The CDR3 reads CACDTWGIAAQLFF. CDR3 nucleotides: TGTGCCTGTGACACCTGGGGGATAGCAGCACAACTCTTCTTT.

This clone was seen repeatedly, ten times or more. This likely came from a read error, as a far larger clone is one base away. The V call is TRDV2, the J call TRDJ3, with D hard to call. With 3 bases removed from V and 1 base from J, the gap between germline ends came to 9 bases. Germline V gene data show CDR1 as GEAIGNYY and CDR2 as EKD. This CDR3 is built from 16 residues. This CDR3 is CACDAMGSWDTRQMFF. Here the CDR3 DNA reads TGTGCCTGTGACGCCATGGGATCCTGGGACACCCGACAGATGTTTTTC.

This clone was seen a few times. TCRdb's protein for this DNA is that of a much larger clone and differs from the translation at residue 16, likely a read error; the protein shown is the DNA translation. Additional DNA sequences in this sample encode the identical CDR3. This sequence joins TRDV2 and TRDJ3; 9 bases fit TRDD3. CDR1 and CDR2 (germline): GEAIGNYY, EKD. The CDR3 sequence is 18 residues long. The CDR3 DNA reads TGTGCCTGTGACATACTGGGGGAGAGCTCCTGGGACACCCGACAGATATTTTTC. It yields the protein CACDILGESSWDTRQIFF.

This clone was found a few times. TCRdb's listed protein matches a much larger clone and diverges from this DNA's translation at residue 8, likely through a read error; the protein shown comes from the DNA. As DNA, the CDR3 is TGTGCCTGTGACAACTTGGGGGAGAGCTCCTGGGACACCCGACAGATGTTTTTC. The encoded protein is CACDNLGESSWDTRQMFF. The rearrangement joins TRDV2 to TRDJ3; 7 nucleotides align to TRDD3. Germline CDR1 reads GEAIGNYY; CDR2 reads EKD. Trimming cost V 2 bases and J 0 bases; bases outside gene matches: 6. The CDR3 length is 18 residues.

This clone was recorded a few times. TCRdb's listed protein matches a much larger clone and diverges from this DNA's translation at residue 12, likely through a read error; the protein shown comes from the DNA. The V gene is TRDV2, the J gene TRDJ3; 9 positions agree with TRDD3. The germline V gene has CDR1 GEAIGNYY and CDR2 EKD. The CDR3 runs to 17 residues. In DNA, the CDR3 is TGTGCCTGTGACTGGGGGATAAGCTCCTGGGACGCCCGACAGATGTTTTTC. Amino acid sequence: CACDWGISSWDARQMFF.

Only a few counts were recorded for this clone. The protein in TCRdb stems from a much larger clone and differs at residue 16 from this DNA's translation, likely a read error; here the protein is translated from the DNA. The chain joins TRDV1 to TRDJ2, with D possibly TRDD2 on 9 matching bases. The CDR3 covers 20 residues. Germline V gene lookup returns CDR1 TSWWSYY and CDR2 QGS. The chain's CDR3 is CALGGAFLLGVNFLTEQLFF. The DNA of the CDR3 is TGTGCTCTTGGGGGAGCCTTCCTACTGGGGGTCAACTTTTTGACAGAACAACTCTTCTTT.

For this clone: The protein TCRdb gives is from a much larger clone and does not agree with this DNA's translation at residue 9, likely a read error; the protein shown here comes from the DNA. The chain is built from TRDV2 and TRDJ1; 10 bases line up with TRDD3. V was clipped by 2 bases and J by 0 bases; unmatched bases: 8. Per the germline V gene, CDR1 is GEAIGNYY and CDR2 is EKD. CDR3 length: 17 residues. The CDR3 DNA reads TGTGCCTGTGACATACTGGGGGATGCGCGAAACACCGATAAACTCATCTTT. Its translation is CACDILGDARNTDKLIF.

Notes on this clone: This DNA's translation and the protein TCRdb lists, from a much larger clone, do not match at residue 5, likely due to a read error; the protein shown is translated from the DNA. The V and J genes are TRDV1 and TRDJ2; perhaps TRDD2 as D (9 bases). The germline V gene encodes CDR1 TSWWSYY and CDR2 QGS. The CDR3 spans 20 residues. V lost 5 bases to trimming and J lost 1 base, with 26 bases between them. CDR3: CALGRAFLLGVNFLTAQLFF. The DNA for the CDR3 is TGTGCTCTTGGGAGAGCCTTCCTACTGGGGGTCAACTTTTTGACAGCACAACTCTTCTTT.

There are a few counts of this clone. TCRdb attributes to this sequence the protein of a much larger clone, which differs from the DNA translation at residue 7; a read error is likely, and the protein displayed is translated from the DNA. The chain uses TRDV2 and TRDJ3; 8 bases fit TRDD3. Germline V CDR1 and CDR2: GEAIGNYY, EKD. This CDR3 has 19 residues. Trimming removed 2 bases from V and 0 bases from J; junction bases left unmatched: 8. The CDR3 loop reads CACDKVPGDSSWDTRQMFF. The CDR3 DNA sequence: TGTGCCTGTGACAAAGTACCGGGGGATAGCTCCTGGGACACCCGACAGATGTTTTTC.

This clone has just a few counts. TCRdb pairs this DNA with a much larger clone's protein that differs at residue 8, likely a read error; the protein shown was translated from the DNA. The chain links TRDV2 to TRDJ1; weak D call: TRDD3 (5 bases). Germline CDR1 reads GEAIGNYY; CDR2 reads EKD. V was cut by 0 bases and J by 0 bases, with 10 bases left in between. The CDR3 has 15 amino acids. Written as DNA, the CDR3 is TGTGCCTGTGACACCGTTGGGGTCTACACCGATAAACTCATCTTT. This gives the protein CACDTVGVYTDKLIF.

Notes on this clone: For this DNA, TCRdb reports the protein of a much larger clone, which diverges at residue 20, most likely from a read error; the protein presented here is translated directly from the DNA. The chain recombines TRDV2 with TRDJ3; TRDD3 aligns across 10 bases. Losses at the gene ends were 0 bases for V and 16 bases for J; bases not matched to a gene: 35. Germline CDR1 is GEAIGNYY and CDR2 is EKD. The CDR3 covers 24 residues. The CDR3 protein is CACDTGRSSYWGMYSSWDTHQMFF. The CDR3 nucleotides are TGTGCCTGTGACACCGGACGTAGTTCCTACTGGGGGATGTACAGCTCCTGGGACACCCACCAGATGTTTTTC.

This clone turned up a few times. TCRdb's listed protein matches a much larger clone and diverges from this DNA's translation at residue 4, likely through a read error; the protein shown comes from the DNA. V gene TRDV2 combines with J gene TRDJ2, with 9 bases matching TRDD3. The V gene end was trimmed by 5 bases and the J gene end by 6 bases; junction bases not matched to a gene: 9. The CDR3 covers 15 residues. Germline loops: CDR1 GEAIGNYY, CDR2 EKD. CDR3 residues: CACGTWGIRAAQLFF. CDR3 in DNA: TGTGCCTGTGGCACGTGGGGGATAAGGGCAGCACAACTCTTCTTT.

This clone was detected many times. A far larger clone is one nucleotide away, so this likely arose from a read error. The chain couples TRDV2 to TRDJ3, with D possibly TRDD3 on 6 matching bases. The germline gives CDR1 GEAIGNYY, CDR2 EKD. The CDR3 runs to 19 residues. The CDR3 protein is CACDTVDGSGTWGTRQMFF. The CDR3 DNA reads as TGTGCCTGTGACACGGTGGATGGGTCTGGGACCTGGGGCACCCGACAGATGTTTTTC.

This clone was detected a few times. One end of the junction does not line up with germline, which may come from a read error. Other DNA sequences of this sample code for an identical CDR3. This chain uses TRDV2 with TRDJ2, with 13 bases identical to TRDD3. The CDR3 covers 18 residues. Germline V CDR1 and CDR2: GEAIGNYY, EKD. The CDR3 spells CARDPCTGGYDHPAQLFF. The DNA of the CDR3 is TGTGCCCGTGACCCTTGCACTGGGGGATACGATCACCCAGCGCAACTCTTCTTT.

This clone was seen at least ten times. This likely reflects a read error, since a far larger clone is one base away. The rearrangement links TRDV2 to TRDJ3; 13 bases line up with TRDD3. CDR3 length: 19 amino acids. Germline assignment: CDR1 GEAIGNYY and CDR2 EKD. CDR3 DNA sequence: TGTGCCTGTGACAGGGTACTGGGGGATACGCGGTGGGACACCCGACAGACGTTTTTC. Its protein is CACDRVLGDTRWDTRQTFF.

Concerning this clone: Translating this DNA gives a protein that differs at residue 13 from the TCRdb one, which belongs to a much larger clone; a read error is likely, and the protein shown is this translation. The chain employs TRDV2 and TRDJ3; D may be TRDD3 (5 bases). Germline assignment: CDR1 GEAIGNYY and CDR2 EKD. This CDR3 comprises 19 residues. CDR3 sequence reads: CACDTGPGVHSWETRQMFF. DNA of the CDR3: TGTGCCTGTGACACGGGACCGGGGGTCCACTCCTGGGAAACCCGACAGATGTTTTTC.

Remarks on this clone: This probably arose from a read error, given a far larger clone one base away. Distinct nucleotide sequences in the sample also encode this CDR3. This chain connects TRDV2 to TRDJ3, with 10 bases lining up with TRDD3. Looked up from germline, CDR1 is GEAIGNYY and CDR2 is EKD. The CDR3 is 22 amino acids. J gave up 2 bases and V 7 bases, and 22 bases lay outside the gene matches. The CDR3 DNA sequence: TGTGCCTGCGACTCACTCCACCGTCTGGGGGATAAAAAACCCTGGGACACCCGACAGATGTTTTTC. Translating it yields CACDSLHRLGDKKPWDTRQMFF.

This clone appeared a few times. TCRdb records a much larger clone's protein for this DNA, with a difference at residue 14 that likely arises from a read error; the protein given is the translation of the DNA. DNA for the CDR3: TGTGCCTGTGACACACTGGGGGATACGACAGCACAACTCATCTTT. Protein: CACDTLGDTTAQLIF. The V and J genes are TRDV2 and TRDJ2; 13 bases fit TRDD3. With the DNA end fitting TRDJ1 better, the J assignment may be wrong. Per germline, CDR1 GEAIGNYY and CDR2 EKD. The CDR3 is 15 amino acids.

For this clone: Translating this DNA gives a protein that differs at residue 6 from the TCRdb one, which belongs to a much larger clone; a read error is likely, and the protein shown is this translation. This chain connects TRDV2 to TRDJ3; D gene uncertain. The CDR3 runs 16 residues. Germline V lookup: CDR1 GEAIGNYY, CDR2 EKD. Deletions cut 0 bases from V and 1 base from J, with 6 bases between. CDR3 sequence reads: CACDTIGSWDTRQMFF. CDR3 in DNA: TGTGCCTGTGACACCATAGGATCCTGGGACACCCGACAGATGTTTTTC.

By share of the sample, this clone is hyperexpanded. Within the sample, other DNA sequences also encode this same CDR3. This chain uses TRDV2 with TRDJ1, with TRDD3 matching over 7 bases. The CDR3 extends over 14 amino acids. Per germline, CDR1 GEAIGNYY and CDR2 EKD. V was clipped by 2 bases and J by 2 bases; unmatched bases: 4. CDR3 nucleotide sequence: TGTGCCTGTGACAAATGGGGGAAGACCGATAAACTCATCTTT. Its protein product is CACDKWGKTDKLIF.

This clone appeared a few times. This DNA's translation differs at residues 4 and 15 from TCRdb's protein, which comes from a much larger clone; a read error is likely, and the protein shown is translated from the DNA. The chain has TRDV2 and TRDJ3, with 12 nucleotides matching TRDD3. The CDR3 extends over 20 amino acids. From germline, CDR1 is GEAIGNYY and CDR2 EKD. CDR3 in amino acids: CACGTVAGGYGKWDPRQMFF. In DNA, the CDR3 is TGTGCCTGTGGCACCGTTGCTGGGGGATACGGGAAATGGGACCCCCGACAGATGTTTTTC.

In the case of this clone: TCRdb assigns this DNA the protein of a much larger clone, which departs from its translation at residue 9; this likely reflects a read error, and the protein shown comes from translating the DNA. V is TRDV2 and J is TRDJ1; 7 bases fit TRDD3. The germline V gene has CDR1 GEAIGNYY and CDR2 EKD. The CDR3 extends over 16 amino acids. The V and J ends lost 0 bases and 2 bases, in that order; junction bases with no gene match: 8. This chain's CDR3 is CACDTVGGPLTDKLIF. CDR3 in DNA: TGTGCCTGTGACACCGTTGGGGGACCCTTAACCGATAAACTCATCTTT.

Of note for this clone: TCRdb attributes to this sequence the protein of a much larger clone, which differs from the DNA translation at residue 14; a read error is likely, and the protein displayed is translated from the DNA. The chain carries TRDV2 and TRDJ2; TRDD3 agrees at 9 bases. This CDR3 contains 16 residues. The germline CDR1 and CDR2 sequences are GEAIGNYY and EKD. The CDR3 protein is CACDKLGEELTAQPFF. DNA for the CDR3: TGTGCCTGTGACAAACTGGGGGAAGAATTGACAGCACAACCCTTCTTT.

This clone was counted between two and nine times. TCRdb pairs this DNA with a much larger clone's protein that differs at residue 18, likely a read error; the protein shown was translated from the DNA. The chain employs TRDV2 and TRDJ3, with TRDD3 matching 9 bases. Germline V gives CDR1 GEAIGNYY, CDR2 EKD. CDR3 length: 20 amino acids. CDR3 in amino acids: CACDPATGGPSSWDTRQVFF. Here the CDR3 DNA reads TGTGCCTGTGACCCGGCTACTGGGGGACCGAGCTCCTGGGACACCCGACAGGTGTTTTTC.

This clone qualifies as medium-sized. A far larger clone is off by one base, so a read error is likely. The CDR3, as DNA: TGTGCCTGTGACACCGTGGGGGACACCGATAAACCCATCTTT. Translated: CACDTVGDTDKPIF. V and J are TRDV2 and TRDJ1; 7 nucleotides match TRDD3. Germline V gene lookup returns CDR1 GEAIGNYY and CDR2 EKD. There are 14 residues in the CDR3.

This clone was seen more than once but under ten times. A read error is likely here: a far larger clone is one base away. The chain has TRDV2 and TRDJ3; 10 nucleotides agree with TRDD3. The junction had 19 bases not matched to a gene; V was cut back by 0 bases and J by 0 bases. Germline V gene lookup returns CDR1 GEAIGNYY and CDR2 EKD. There are 24 residues in the CDR3. Written as DNA, the CDR3 is TGTGCCTGTGACACCGGACGTAGTTCCCACTGGGGGATGTACAGCTCCTGGGACACCCGACAGATGTTTTTC. It is translated as CACDTGRSSHWGMYSSWDTRQMFF.

For this clone: With a far larger clone one base away, a read error is the likely cause. This CDR3 is also generated by other DNA sequences in the sample. The V and J genes are TRDV2 and TRDJ3; 9 bases match TRDD3. The CDR3 totals 18 residues. CDR1 and CDR2 from the germline V gene are GEAIGNYY and EKD. In DNA, the CDR3 is TGTGCCTGCGACATACTGGGGGAGAGCTCCTGGGACACCCGACAGATGTTTTTC. It is translated as CACDILGESSWDTRQMFF.

This clone came up many times. A single base is all that separates this from a far larger clone, so a read error is likely. V usage is TRDV2 and J usage is TRDJ2; TRDD3 aligns across 9 bases. The CDR3 runs 16 residues. CDR1 and CDR2 (germline): GEAIGNYY, EKD. This chain's CDR3 is CARDTVGDTLTAQLFF. CDR3 coding DNA: TGTGCCCGTGACACCGTGGGGGATACTTTGACAGCACAACTCTTCTTT.

This clone has only a few counts. A single base is all that separates this from a far larger clone, so a read error is likely. The chain joins TRDV2 to TRDJ3, with 9 bases aligning to TRDD3. The CDR3 totals 20 residues. Germline lookup yields CDR1 GEAIGNYY and CDR2 EKD. In DNA, the CDR3 is TGTGCCTGTGACCCGGCTACTGGGGGACCGAGCTCCTGGGACGCCCGACAGATGTTTTTC. Translating it yields CACDPATGGPSSWDARQMFF.